These 9 T cell receptor beta chains were sequenced from one sample in a study of blood T cell repertoires in COVID-19. Only in-frame clones appear in the TCRdb table, and some are missing; sequencing was by immunoSEQ multiplex PCR. This sample has about 480,000 clones; 70% to 90% occur once, and the top ten carry approximately 8%. Sample: PBMCs or T cells enriched from blood (not recorded which). The receptors stem from an older woman who had recovered from COVID-19.

The chain recombines TRBV5-1 with TRBJ1-1; 9 bases are a match to TRBD1. The ends lost 0 bases at V and 5 bases at J; junction bases unmatched: 14. The CDR3 extends over 18 amino acids. CDR1 is SGHRS, CDR2 YFSETQ, per germline. The chain's CDR3 is CASSLVGGQGWVRTEAFF. For the CDR3, the DNA is TGCGCCAGCAGCTTGGTGGGGGGACAGGGCTGGGTACGGACTGAAGCTTTCTTT.

Concerning this clone: The identical CDR3 is also encoded by other nucleotide sequences in the sample. The chain is built from TRBV6-4 and TRBJ1-2; a possible D gene is TRBD1 (5 bases). V lost 6 bases and J 1 base, leaving 9 bases between the germline ends. Per germline, CDR1 MRHNA and CDR2 SNTAGT. This CDR3 comprises 13 residues. CDR3 in amino acids: CASSRGVNYGYTF. The CDR3 nucleotides are TGTGCCAGCAGCCGGGGGGTTAACTATGGCTACACCTTC.

The chain links TRBV4-1 to TRBJ2-3; TRBD2 matches at 10 bases. The CDR3 runs 19 residues. Germline lookup yields CDR1 MGHRA and CDR2 YSYEKL. V was clipped by 4 bases and J by 0 bases; unmatched bases: 13. DNA of the CDR3: TGCGCCAGCAGCCTTTTTGGAGGTAGCGGGGGGCCGAGCACAGATACGCAGTATTTT. It specifies CASSLFGGSGGPSTDTQYF.

J is TRBJ2-4 and V is TRBV18; D might be TRBD2 (5 bases). The CDR3 has 14 amino acids. Germline values: CDR1 KGHSH, CDR2 LQKENI. Trimming removed 0 bases from V and 6 bases from J, with 9 bases in between. The CDR3 DNA follows: TGTGCCAGCTCACCACCGGAGGACTTAAACATTCAGTACTTC. The encoded protein is CASSPPEDLNIQYF.

The rearrangement joins TRBV5-1 to TRBJ1-5; no clear D. This CDR3 has 13 amino acids. The V end was cut by 0 bases, the J end by 3 bases, with 4 bases between. The germline V gene has CDR1 SGHRS and CDR2 YFSETQ. The CDR3: CASSLEYNQPQHF. CDR3 nucleotides: TGCGCCAGCAGCTTGGAATACAATCAGCCCCAGCATTTT.

The chain uses TRBV4-1 and TRBJ2-5, with TRBD1 identical over 7 bases. The CDR3 is made up of 14 amino acids. Per germline, CDR1 MGHRA and CDR2 YSYEKL. V lost 4 bases to trimming and J lost 2 bases; unmatched junction nucleotides: 4. The CDR3 sequence is CASSPGTVQETQYF. The CDR3 nucleotides are TGCGCCAGCAGCCCGGGGACAGTACAAGAGACCCAGTACTTC.

The rearrangement uses TRBV6-5 and TRBJ2-1; no clear D gene. V dropped 8 bases and J dropped 1 base, with 9 bases sitting between them. CDR3 length: 13 amino acids. The germline CDR1 and CDR2 sequences are MNHEY and SVGAGI. The CDR3 sequence: CASRHTSYNEQFF. The CDR3 DNA is TGTGCCAGCCGCCATACTTCCTACAATGAGCAGTTCTTC.

This clone was seen just once. The rearrangement joins TRBV21-1 to TRBJ2-7; the table assigns TRBD2, which was not confirmed against the DNA. TRBV21-1 has pseudogene status. The CDR3 covers 12 residues. The CDR3, as DNA: TGTGCCAGCAGCAAAGGGTGCGACGAGCAGTACGTC. Protein: CASSKGCDEQYV.

This chain links TRBV19 with TRBJ1-2, with D perhaps TRBD1 (5 bases). Germline V CDR1 and CDR2: LNHDA, SQIVND (reference sequence). Deletions cut 5 bases from V and 4 bases from J, with 14 bases between. The CDR3 runs to 14 residues. CDR3 residues: CASSFDPQGYGYTF. In DNA form, the CDR3 reads TGTGCCAGTAGTTTCGACCCTCAGGGCTATGGCTACACCTTC.